The clone carrying this TCR beta chain appeared a few times. Its antigen is currently unknown. TCRdb analysed the 5' RACE reads with MiXCR anew, one entry per CDR3 protein. This table holds 550,000 to 700,000 distinct CDR3 sequences, over 15% found once. The CDR3 runs to 18 residues. The germline gives CDR1 KGHSH, CDR2 LQKENI. The V and J ends lost 0 bases and 4 bases respectively, with 22 bases between them. This sample is part of a study of T-cell memory formation after mild COVID-19. Across the study: Largely, the TCR clusters proved donor specific.

Findings and caveats of the study: For second-wave clones that peaked at day 37, SARS-CoV-2 specificity went unverified. Some clones that responded were present in memory (sampled pre-infection), which suggests cross-reactive memory joined.

The receptor was derived from an adult woman who had mild COVID-19 (a few samples of this study predate the infection). Cell type and time point are not known. V usage is TRBV18 and J usage is TRBJ2-7; D might be TRBD1 or TRBD2, each matching 5 bases. The specimen was PBMCs or a T cell subset sorted from them (not recorded which). The CDR3 DNA sequence: TGTGCCAGCTCACCACCGGTTAGTCTGGCAGGGACCGAGTACGAGCAGTACTTC. The encoded protein is CASSPPVSLAGTEYEQYF.